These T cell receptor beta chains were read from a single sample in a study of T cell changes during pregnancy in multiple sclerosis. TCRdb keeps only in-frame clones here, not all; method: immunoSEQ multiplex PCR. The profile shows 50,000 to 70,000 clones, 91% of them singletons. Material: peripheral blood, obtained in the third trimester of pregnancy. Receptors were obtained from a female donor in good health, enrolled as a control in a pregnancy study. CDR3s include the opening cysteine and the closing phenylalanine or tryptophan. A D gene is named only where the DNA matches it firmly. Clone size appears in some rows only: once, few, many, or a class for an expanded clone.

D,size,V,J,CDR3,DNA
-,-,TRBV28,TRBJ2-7,CASSLTGASYEQYF,TGTGCCAGCAGTTTAACGGGAGCCAGTTACGAGCAGTACTTC
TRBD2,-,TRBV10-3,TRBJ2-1,CAITGGLAGTYNEQFF,TGTGCCATCACGGGGGGACTAGCGGGAACCTACAATGAGCAGTTCTTC
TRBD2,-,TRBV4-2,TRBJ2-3,CASSHGLAVTDTQYF,TGTGCCAGCAGCCACGGGCTAGCGGTCACAGATACGCAGTATTTT
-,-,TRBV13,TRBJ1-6,CASSKKNSHSPLHF,TGTGCCAGCAGCAAAAAGAACAGTCATTCACCCCTCCACTTT
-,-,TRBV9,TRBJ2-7,CASSVEEGEQYF,TGTGCCAGCAGCGTAGAAGAGGGCGAGCAGTACTTC
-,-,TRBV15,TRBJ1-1,CATGTQGAFF,TGTGCCACAGGGACACAGGGAGCTTTCTTT
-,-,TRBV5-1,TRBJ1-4,CASSLDRTTNEKLFF,TGCGCCAGCAGCTTGGACAGAACAACTAATGAAAAACTGTTTTTT
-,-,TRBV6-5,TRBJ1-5,CASSYGGGGAVHF,TGTGCCAGCAGTTACGGTGGAGGGGGGGCTGTACATTTT
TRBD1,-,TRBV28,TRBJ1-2,CASTLQTPGQGNGYTF,TGTGCCAGCACCCTACAAACGCCGGGACAGGGTAATGGCTACACCTTC
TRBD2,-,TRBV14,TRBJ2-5,CASSQRTSLSRSETQYF,TGTGCCAGCAGCCAGCGGACTAGTCTTTCCCGATCCGAGACCCAGTACTTC
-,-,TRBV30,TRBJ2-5,CAWKLRHNQETQYF,TGTGCCTGGAAGTTGAGACACAACCAAGAGACCCAGTACTTC
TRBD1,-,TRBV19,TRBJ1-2,CASSMGQNYGYTF,TGTGCCAGTAGTATGGGACAGAACTATGGCTACACCTTC
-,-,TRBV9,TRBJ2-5,CASSADPGPEWGEETQYF,TGTGCCAGCAGCGCAGACCCGGGACCCGAGTGGGGGGAAGAGACCCAGTACTTC
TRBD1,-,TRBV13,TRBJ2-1,CASTSGTGIYNEQFF,TGTGCCAGCACCTCCGGGACAGGGATCTACAATGAGCAGTTCTTC
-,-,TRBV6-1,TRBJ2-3,CASSALGRWDTQYF,TGTGCCAGCAGTGCCTTGGGGAGGTGGGATACGCAGTATTTT
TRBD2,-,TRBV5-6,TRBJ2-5,CASKLAGLQETQYF,TGTGCCAGCAAACTAGCGGGGCTACAAGAGACCCAGTACTTC
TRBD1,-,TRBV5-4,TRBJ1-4,CASSSGTGDEKLFF,TGTGCCAGCAGCTCCGGGACAGGGGATGAAAAACTGTTTTTT
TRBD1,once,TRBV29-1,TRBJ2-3,CSVEDGDRADTQYF,TGCAGCGTTGAAGATGGGGACAGGGCAGATACGCAGTATTTT
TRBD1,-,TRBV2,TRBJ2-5,CASSRDRGGETQYF,TGTGCCAGCAGTCGGGACAGGGGAGGGGAGACCCAGTACTTC
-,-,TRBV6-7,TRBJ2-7,CASSPNIIPSHEQYF,TGTGCCAGCAGTCCAAACATCATACCATCTCACGAGCAGTACTTC
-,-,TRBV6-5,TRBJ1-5,CASSRDNYSNQPQHF,TGTGCCAGCAGCCGGGACAACTATAGCAATCAGCCCCAGCATTTT
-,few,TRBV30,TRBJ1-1,CAWSLRGNTEAFF,TGTGCCTGGAGCTTACGGGGGAACACTGAAGCTTTCTTT
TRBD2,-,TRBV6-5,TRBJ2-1,CASSLSGLGANEQFF,TGTGCCAGCAGTCTATCGGGACTAGGGGCCAATGAGCAGTTCTTC
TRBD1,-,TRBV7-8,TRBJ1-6,CASSPRDSSSYNSPLHF,TGTGCCAGCAGCCCAAGGGACAGCAGCTCCTATAATTCACCCCTCCACTTT
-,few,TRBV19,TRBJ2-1,CASSIDNGAYNEQFF,TGTGCCAGTAGTATAGATAATGGGGCTTACAATGAGCAGTTCTTC
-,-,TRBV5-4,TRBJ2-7,CASSLPVSYEQYF,TGTGCCAGCAGCCTCCCCGTCTCCTACGAGCAGTACTTC
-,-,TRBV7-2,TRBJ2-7,CASSRSSYEQYF,TGTGCCAGCAGTCGGAGCTCCTACGAGCAGTACTTC